This is a list of T cell receptor beta chains from one sample in a study of shared clonotypes between healthy human individuals. Libraries were prepared by immunoSEQ multiplex PCR; TCRdb keeps only in-frame clonotypes and omits some of them. This sample has 600,000 or so clones, with roughly 98% found just once. Sequenced material: naive CD8+ T cells sorted from blood. These receptors were obtained from a man aged 30 to 45 in good health. CDR3s include the opening cysteine and the closing phenylalanine or tryptophan. Fields, in order: V gene, CDR3 protein.

V gene: TRBV7-9
CDR3 protein: CASSANTELTQHF

V gene: TRBV9
CDR3 protein: CASSVASGQAYEQYF

V gene: TRBV10-3
CDR3 protein: CAIRENTEAFF

V gene: TRBV11-2
CDR3 protein: CASSLGTGGYYEQYF

V gene: TRBV25-1
CDR3 protein: CASSESAGRISTEAFF

V gene: TRBV7-9
CDR3 protein: CASSGLGRTALNTGELFF

V gene: TRBV19
CDR3 protein: CAIATSGRDTGELFF

V gene: TRBV6-5
CDR3 protein: CASSSDSLSKDEQFF

V gene: TRBV5-4
CDR3 protein: CASSPWGGPEDF

V gene: TRBV13
CDR3 protein: CASSWGTPLEQFF

V gene: TRBV2
CDR3 protein: CASSDPGTGSTDTQYF

V gene: TRBV15
CDR3 protein: CATSGLRGAEAFF

V gene: TRBV4-1
CDR3 protein: CASSQELARQYF

V gene: TRBV27
CDR3 protein: CASSPVREIYNEQFF

V gene: TRBV27
CDR3 protein: CASSPYEEGGQPQHF

V gene: TRBV5-1
CDR3 protein: CASREGRSIAKNIQYF

V gene: TRBV28
CDR3 protein: CASSFSRGGYEQYF

V gene: TRBV7-9
CDR3 protein: CASSLGRIEAFF

V gene: TRBV9
CDR3 protein: CASSVRTDTYEQYF

V gene: TRBV6-5
CDR3 protein: CASNGGLDYNEQFF

V gene: TRBV4-1
CDR3 protein: CASSQGAGAPHF

V gene: TRBV30
CDR3 protein: CAWRGLSNEQYF

V gene: TRBV27
CDR3 protein: CASSTTSGRMYEQYF

V gene: TRBV7-9
CDR3 protein: CASSRGYTGELFF

V gene: TRBV9
CDR3 protein: CASSAETGSFYEQYF

V gene: TRBV7-9
CDR3 protein: CASSLYVSPTNEKLFF

V gene: TRBV6-5
CDR3 protein: CASKPGQAFYEQYF

V gene: TRBV5-5
CDR3 protein: CASSPHRGRTEAFF

V gene: TRBV9
CDR3 protein: CASSPWEGWKETQYF

V gene: TRBV27
CDR3 protein: CASSSPEDTQYF

V gene: TRBV9
CDR3 protein: CASSVARISYEQYF

V gene: TRBV7-9
CDR3 protein: CASSPRGPTGELFF

V gene: TRBV7-9
CDR3 protein: CASSPMDRGNEKLFF

V gene: TRBV9
CDR3 protein: CASSVGGGDYEQYF

V gene: TRBV6-6
CDR3 protein: CASRLGQQETQYF

V gene: TRBV6-6
CDR3 protein: CASSYSIIYEQYF

V gene: TRBV4-1
CDR3 protein: CASSPRSGSDGYTF

V gene: TRBV5-6
CDR3 protein: CASTHRRGLAGVVGELFF

V gene: TRBV30
CDR3 protein: CAWSDLAGDTQYF

V gene: TRBV6-5
CDR3 protein: CASSYWTPDGELFF

V gene: TRBV9
CDR3 protein: CASSPWSGGNYGYTF

V gene: TRBV6-5
CDR3 protein: CASSLQGAVELFF

V gene: TRBV28
CDR3 protein: CASSFGSDGYTF

V gene: TRBV6-6
CDR3 protein: CASSYSGGYTDTQYF

V gene: TRBV4-1
CDR3 protein: CASSQEDSYNEQFF

V gene: TRBV7-9
CDR3 protein: CASSLGTSGVHEQYF

V gene: TRBV11-3
CDR3 protein: CASSPGESTDTQYF

V gene: TRBV14
CDR3 protein: CASSYTAPGPGELFF

V gene: TRBV30
CDR3 protein: CAWGRDSTYEQYF